The 12 T cell receptor beta chains below come from one sample, sequenced in a study of blood T cell repertoires in COVID-19. Using immunoSEQ multiplex PCR, the repertoire was profiled, and TCRdb retains in-frame clones only, with some absent. The data show about 160,000 clones, with less than 90% seen just once and about 3.9% held by the top ten. The material sequenced was peripheral blood. These receptors were collected from a woman in her 70s with acute or convalescent COVID-19.

The chain uses TRBV7-6 and TRBJ1-1; D is perhaps TRBD1 (6 bases). The CDR3 extends over 15 amino acids. V lost 5 bases and J 2 bases, leaving 15 bases between the germline ends. Germline CDR1 and CDR2: SGHVS and FNYEAQ. CDR3: CASSPGQLINTEAFF. The CDR3 DNA reads TGTGCCAGCAGCCCTGGACAGTTAATTAACACTGAAGCTTTCTTT.

The J gene is TRBJ2-5, the V gene TRBV2; TRBD1 matches 9 bases. Losses at the gene ends were 6 bases for V and 9 bases for J; bases not matched to a gene: 11. The CDR3 extends over 14 amino acids. The germline CDR1 and CDR2 sequences are SNHLY and FYNNEI. CDR3 amino acids: CASSKGQGTRAQYF. DNA of the CDR3: TGTGCCAGCAGCAAAGGACAGGGGACGAGGGCCCAGTACTTC. Full variable domain (remainder filled in from reference TRBV2 and TRBJ2-5): EPEVTQTPSHQVTQMGQEVILRCVPISNHLYFYWYRQILGQKVEFLVSFYNNEISEKSEIFDDQFSVERPDGSNFTLKIRSTKLEDSAMYFCASSKGQGTRAQYFGPGTRLLVL.

Remarks on this clone: The sample contains more than one DNA sequence encoding this CDR3. The chain couples TRBV18 to TRBJ2-7; 9 bases line up with TRBD1. This CDR3 contains 14 residues. Germline V gene lookup returns CDR1 KGHSH and CDR2 LQKENI. Losses at the gene ends were 2 bases for V and 2 bases for J; bases not matched to a gene: 1. CDR3 sequence (DNA): TGTGCCAGCTCACCAAGACAGGGGGCCTACGAGCAGTACTTC. Translating gives CASSPRQGAYEQYF.

The genes are TRBV4-1 and TRBJ2-7; weak D call: TRBD1 (5 bases). CDR3 length equals 15 residues. CDR1 is MGHRA and CDR2 is YSYEKL in the germline V gene. Trimming removed 1 base from V and 4 bases from J, with 14 bases in between. The CDR3 DNA reads TGCGCCAGCAGCCAAGGACTCTTGACAGAATACGAGCAGTACTTC. This encodes CASSQGLLTEYEQYF.

This rearrangement joins TRBV28 to TRBJ2-5; TRBD1 matches at 8 bases. Unmatched junction bases numbered 3, after V lost 10 bases and J lost 2 bases. This CDR3 is 12 amino acids long. Germline V gives CDR1 MDHEN, CDR2 SYDVKM. In DNA form, the CDR3 reads TGTGCCACCGGACAGGGACAAGAGACCCAGTACTTC. Its translation: CATGQGQETQYF.

J is TRBJ2-2 and V is TRBV5-4, with TRBD1 matching 7 bases. Germline lookup yields CDR1 SGHNT and CDR2 YYREEE (reference sequence). CDR3 length: 14 residues. V lost 3 bases, J lost 1 base, and 0 bases stayed unmatched. The CDR3 is CASSWTGNTGELFF. CDR3 coding DNA: TGTGCCAGCAGCTGGACAGGGAACACCGGGGAGCTGTTTTTT.

Of note for this clone: Other DNA variants within this sample encode the same CDR3. V usage is TRBV10-3 and J usage is TRBJ1-2, with a tentative D call TRBD1 (6 bases). V was pared by 0 bases and J by 1 base, with 9 bases between. This CDR3 comprises 15 residues. CDR1 and CDR2 from the germline V gene are ENHRY and SYGVKD. The CDR3 bases are TGTGCCATCAGTGAGTCGCAGGGGTATAACTATGGCTACACCTTC. Its protein product is CAISESQGYNYGYTF.

V gene TRBV5-4 combines with J gene TRBJ1-2; D possibly corresponds to TRBD1 (6 bases). Trimming pared 0 bases from V and 8 bases from J, leaving 17 bases between. The CDR3 has 15 amino acids. Per the germline V gene, CDR1 is SGHNT and CDR2 is YYREEE (reference sequence). Written as DNA, the CDR3 is TGTGCCAGCAGCTTGGTTCAGGGGCAGAATGGGGGCTACACCTTC. The encoded protein is CASSLVQGQNGGYTF.

This chain joins TRBV5-6 and TRBJ2-7; 10 positions agree with TRBD2. Germline V CDR1 and CDR2: SGHDT, YYEEEE. The junction had 11 bases not matched to a gene; V was cut back by 3 bases and J by 5 bases. The CDR3 length is 16 residues. As DNA, the CDR3 is TGTGCCAGCAGCTCGTCAAATAGCGGGGGGTACAACGAGCAGTACTTC. It translates to CASSSSNSGGYNEQYF.

The V gene is TRBV4-2, the J gene TRBJ2-1, with D maybe TRBD2 (6 bases). Germline CDR1 LGHNA, CDR2 YNFKEQ. The CDR3 extends over 15 amino acids. Trimming stripped 1 base from V and 3 bases from J, with 10 bases between. In DNA, the CDR3 is TGTGCCAGCAGCCAAGCCGGGACTCGCTACAATGAGCAGTTCTTC. Its protein product is CASSQAGTRYNEQFF.

The J gene is TRBJ1-3, the V gene TRBV7-2, with a tentative D call TRBD1 (5 bases). Germline V gene lookup returns CDR1 SGHTA and CDR2 FQGNSA. Trimming took off 5 bases at V and 0 bases at J, with 11 bases between the two ends. The CDR3 consists of 15 residues. The CDR3 loop reads CASSRRGNSGNTIYF. In nucleotides, the CDR3 is TGTGCCAGCAGCCGGCGGGGCAACTCTGGAAACACCATATATTTT.

This chain uses TRBV7-9 with TRBJ1-5, with 10 positions matching TRBD1. Trimming removed 10 bases from V and 5 bases from J; junction bases left unmatched: 8. This CDR3 is built from 14 residues. Germline loops: CDR1 SEHNR, CDR2 FQNEAQ (reference sequence). DNA for the CDR3: TGTGCCACCGCTGGGACAGGGGAGGATCAGCCCCAGCATTTT. Protein sequence: CATAGTGEDQPQHF. Filled out from reference TRBV7-9 and TRBJ1-5, the complete variable domain reads DTGVSQNPRHKITKRGQNVTFRCDPISEHNRLYWYRQTLGQGPEFLTYFQNEAQLEKSRLLSDRFSAERPKGSFSTLEIQRTEQGDSAMYLCATAGTGEDQPQHFGDGTRLSIL.